These 9 T cell receptor beta chains originate from one sample sequenced in a study of CD8 T cells in Susac syndrome. An input of roughly 0.45 to 1 ug of RNA was subjected to reverse transcription using random hexamers. One entry per CDR3 protein results from TCRdb running MiXCR on the immunoSEQ multiplex PCR reads. The sample yields 330,000 or so distinct CDR3 sequences, around 91% seen once. Source material: CD8+ T cells from PBMCs. All receptors come from a human donor with multiple sclerosis.

This clonotype was counted a few times. The chain has TRBV6-1 and TRBJ2-2, with 9 nucleotides matching TRBD2. The V gene's germline CDR1 is MNHNS and CDR2 SASEGT. The CDR3 runs 15 residues. The J segment lost 7 bases and the V segment lost 1 base, leaving 4 bases of the junction unmatched. CDR3 sequence reads: CASSEGTSDLGELFF. Written as DNA, the CDR3 is TGTGCCAGCAGTGAAGGGACTAGCGATCTCGGGGAGCTGTTTTTT.

The rearrangement links TRBV2 to TRBJ1-1, with D maybe TRBD1 (5 bases). The germline CDR1 and CDR2 sequences are SNHLY and FYNNEI. This CDR3 region has 15 residues. V lost 4 bases, J lost 1 base, and 13 bases lay in between. The CDR3 is CASSAIWGRNTEAFF. Written as DNA, the CDR3 is TGTGCCAGCAGTGCAATCTGGGGGAGGAACACTGAAGCTTTCTTT.

V and J are TRBV20-1 and TRBJ1-1; 7 bases are a match to TRBD1. Germline V gene data show CDR1 as DFQATT and CDR2 as SNEGSKA (reference sequence). The junction had 11 bases not matched to a gene; V was cut back by 4 bases and J by 3 bases. The CDR3 is 15 amino acids. Here the CDR3 reads CSATELNRGYTEAFF. CDR3 DNA sequence: TGCAGTGCTACCGAACTTAACAGGGGCTACACTGAAGCTTTCTTT.

The rearrangement uses TRBV4-1 and TRBJ2-3; the match to TRBD2 covers 8 bases. The CDR3 contains 16 residues. The germline V gene encodes CDR1 MGHRA and CDR2 YSYEKL. The V segment lost 0 bases and the J segment 2 bases; nucleotides outside the gene matches: 4. CDR3 DNA: TGCGCCAGCAGCCAAGACGGGGGGGCAGTCACAGATACGCAGTATTTT. It yields the protein CASSQDGGAVTDTQYF.

The V call is TRBV7-3, the J call TRBJ2-1; D is possibly TRBD1 (6 bases). The CDR3 spans 15 residues. Germline CDR1 SGHTA, CDR2 FQGTGA. V was pared by 6 bases and J by 6 bases, with 18 bases between. DNA of the CDR3: TGTGCCAGCAGTAAGACAGGAGGCGCCTCCAATGAGCAGTTCTTC. Encoded protein: CASSKTGGASNEQFF.

The CDR3 region is CASSYSRSGADTQYF. DNA of the CDR3: TGTGCCAGCAGTTACTCGAGATCGGGGGCAGATACGCAGTATTTT. This chain joins TRBV6-6 and TRBJ2-3; possible D gene TRBD2, 6 bases. V lost 0 bases to trimming and J lost 4 bases, with 11 bases between them. CDR1 is MNHNY, CDR2 SVGAGI, per germline (reference sequence). This CDR3 is 15 amino acids long.

V and J are TRBV12-3 or TRBV12-4 and TRBJ2-7; 11 nucleotides line up with TRBD2. The CDR3 has 15 amino acids. J lost 2 bases, V lost 4 bases, and 4 bases had no gene match. As DNA, the CDR3 is TGTGCCAGCAGTTCAATACTAGCGGGGGCCTACGAGCAGTACTTC. Protein: CASSSILAGAYEQYF.

This clonotype has a single count. The chain employs TRBV27 and TRBJ1-1; possibly TRBD1 for D (5 bases). The V end lost 8 bases, the J end lost 6 bases, and 10 bases lay between the germline ends. The CDR3 spans 11 residues. Germline V lookup: CDR1 MNHEY, CDR2 SMNVEV (reference sequence). CDR3 region: CASAWGAEAFF. CDR3 nucleotide sequence: TGTGCCAGCGCCTGGGGCGCTGAAGCTTTCTTT.

Only a few counts were recorded for this clonotype. DNA for the CDR3: TGTGCCAGCAGTTCGGGACAGGGGATCTATGGCTACACCTTC. Translated: CASSSGQGIYGYTF. The chain joins TRBV13 to TRBJ1-2; 10 positions agree with TRBD1. The CDR3 sequence is 14 residues long. Losses at the gene ends were 6 bases for V and 4 bases for J; bases not matched to a gene: 5. Germline lookup yields CDR1 PRHDT and CDR2 FYEKMQ (reference sequence).